This T cell receptor beta chain was captured by sequencing in a study of blood T cell repertoires in COVID-19. Study details: Some COVID-19 samples were acute and others convalescent; all came from the United States, Italy and Spain.

In the study's own analysis: It was from reference gene primer amplification that nucleated cell counts were estimated. TCRdb keeps only in-frame clones here, not all; method: immunoSEQ multiplex PCR. For V, J and clone size, that table is used; D and trimming come from the DNA. The data hold more than 300,000 clones, with roughly 85% observed a single time. The TCR comes from a young woman who had recovered from COVID-19. Sequenced input: PBMCs or T cells enriched from blood (not recorded which).

The CDR3 coding sequence is TGCGCCAGCAGCCGGGACAGGGGGAGCACAGATACGCAGTATTTT. It yields the protein CASSRDRGSTDTQYF. V and J are TRBV4-1 and TRBJ2-3; 11 bases are a match to TRBD1. The V gene end was trimmed by 4 bases and the J gene end by 0 bases; junction bases not matched to a gene: 0. Germline lookup yields CDR1 MGHRA and CDR2 YSYEKL. The CDR3 runs 15 residues.